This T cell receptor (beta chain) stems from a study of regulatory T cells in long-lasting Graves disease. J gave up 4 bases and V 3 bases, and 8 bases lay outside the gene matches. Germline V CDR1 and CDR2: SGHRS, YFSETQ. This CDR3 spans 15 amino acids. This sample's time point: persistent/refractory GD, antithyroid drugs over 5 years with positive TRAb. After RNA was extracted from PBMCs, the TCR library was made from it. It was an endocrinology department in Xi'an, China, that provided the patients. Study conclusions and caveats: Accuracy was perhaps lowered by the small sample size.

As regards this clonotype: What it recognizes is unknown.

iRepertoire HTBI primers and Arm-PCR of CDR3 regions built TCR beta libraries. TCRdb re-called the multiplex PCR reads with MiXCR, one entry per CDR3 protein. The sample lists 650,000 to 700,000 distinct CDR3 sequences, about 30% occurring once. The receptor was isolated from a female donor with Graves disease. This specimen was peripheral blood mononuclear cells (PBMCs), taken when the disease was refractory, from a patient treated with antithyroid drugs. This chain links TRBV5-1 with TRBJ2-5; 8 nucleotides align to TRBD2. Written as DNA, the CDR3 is TGCGCCAGCAGCTATGGGCGGACTAGCCGAGAGACCCAGTACTTC. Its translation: CASSYGRTSRETQYF.